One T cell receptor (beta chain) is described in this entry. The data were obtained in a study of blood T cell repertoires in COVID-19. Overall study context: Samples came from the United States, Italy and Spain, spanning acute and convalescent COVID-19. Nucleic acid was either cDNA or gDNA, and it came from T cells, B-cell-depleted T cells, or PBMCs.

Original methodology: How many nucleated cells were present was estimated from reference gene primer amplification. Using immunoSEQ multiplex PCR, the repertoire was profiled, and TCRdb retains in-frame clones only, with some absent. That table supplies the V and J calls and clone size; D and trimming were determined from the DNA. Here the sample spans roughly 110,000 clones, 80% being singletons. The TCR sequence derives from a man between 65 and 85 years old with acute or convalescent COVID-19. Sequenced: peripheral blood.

The CDR3 nucleotides read TGTGCCACCAGCAGAGTTCCTCTAGCGGGGGCTAACAATGAGCAGTTCTTC. This gives the protein CATSRVPLAGANNEQFF. This chain joins TRBV15 and TRBJ2-1, with TRBD2 matching 10 bases. Germline CDR1 reads LNHNV; CDR2 reads YYDKDF (reference sequence). The CDR3 extends over 17 amino acids. The V and J ends lost 1 base and 5 bases, in that order; junction bases with no gene match: 8.